The clone carrying this T cell receptor (beta chain) was picked up many times. This sample stems from a study of regulatory T cells in long-lasting Graves disease. CDR1 is SGHNT, CDR2 YYREEE, per germline (reference sequence). There are 14 residues in the CDR3. V was shortened by 0 bases and J by 0 bases, with 4 bases between the two germline ends. Combining iRepertoire HTBI primers with Arm-PCR of CDR3 regions, the authors built TCR beta libraries. TCRdb reprocessed the multiplex PCR reads with MiXCR, giving one entry per CDR3 protein. In the table there are under 400,000 distinct CDR3 sequences, about a sixth of which are singletons. Time point defined: newly diagnosed GD, antithyroid drugs for less than 3 months. PBMC RNA served as the TCR library source. These data were also reused for a study on T cells in Graves' hyperthyroidism and ophthalmopathy. As that study records: Lactation, pregnancy, other autoimmune disease or uncontrolled infection led to exclusion of patients.

The sequenced sample was peripheral blood mononuclear cells (PBMCs), obtained at new diagnosis, from a patient treated with antithyroid drugs. The clonotype was recovered from a man aged 40-49 years with Graves disease. The J gene is TRBJ2-1, the V gene TRBV5-4; D gene uncertain. CDR3 bases: TGTGCCAGCAGCTTGGGGAGCTCCTACAATGAGCAGTTCTTC. Amino acid sequence: CASSLGSSYNEQFF.